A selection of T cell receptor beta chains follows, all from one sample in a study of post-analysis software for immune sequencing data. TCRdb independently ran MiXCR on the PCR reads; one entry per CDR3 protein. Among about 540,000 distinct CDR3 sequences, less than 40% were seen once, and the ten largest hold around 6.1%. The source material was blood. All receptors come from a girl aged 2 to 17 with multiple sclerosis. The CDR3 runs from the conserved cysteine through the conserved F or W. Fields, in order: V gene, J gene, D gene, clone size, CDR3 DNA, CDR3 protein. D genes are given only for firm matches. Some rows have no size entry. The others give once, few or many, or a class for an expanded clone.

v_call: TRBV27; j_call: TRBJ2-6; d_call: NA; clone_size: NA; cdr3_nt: TGTGCCAGCACCAGGTGGGAAGGCTCTGGGGCCAACGTCCTGACTTTC; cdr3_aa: CASTRWEGSGANVLTF
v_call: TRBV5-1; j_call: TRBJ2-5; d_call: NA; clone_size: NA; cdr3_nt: TGCGCCAGCAGAGCGTACCAAGAGACCCAGTACTTC; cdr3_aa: CASRAYQETQYF
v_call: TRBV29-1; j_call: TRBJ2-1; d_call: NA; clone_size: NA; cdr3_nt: TGCAGCGCTTTGCAGGGTTGGCAGTTCTTC; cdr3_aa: CSALQGWQFF
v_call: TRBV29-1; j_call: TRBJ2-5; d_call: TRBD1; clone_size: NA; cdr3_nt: TGCAGCGTTGAAGATCGGGACAGGGGGCAAGAGACCCAGTACTTC; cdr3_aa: CSVEDRDRGQETQYF
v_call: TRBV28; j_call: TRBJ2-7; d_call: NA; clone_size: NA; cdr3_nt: TGTGCCAGCAGTTCCCTAGGTTTGAGACAGGATTACGAGCAGTACTTC; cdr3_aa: CASSSLGLRQDYEQYF
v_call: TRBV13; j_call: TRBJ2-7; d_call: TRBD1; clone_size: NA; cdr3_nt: TGTGCCAGCAGCACTACATCACCGGGACAGGGGGCCTACGAGCAGTACTTC; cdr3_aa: CASSTTSPGQGAYEQYF
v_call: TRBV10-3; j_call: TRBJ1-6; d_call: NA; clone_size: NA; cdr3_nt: TGTGCCATCAGTGGTGGGTTTTCGGATTCACCCCTCCACTTT; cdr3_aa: CAISGGFSDSPLHF
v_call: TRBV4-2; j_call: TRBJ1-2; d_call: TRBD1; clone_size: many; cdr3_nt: TGTGCCAGCAGCCAAGATTTCGGGACAGGCCTCAACTATGGCTACACCTTC; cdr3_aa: CASSQDFGTGLNYGYTF
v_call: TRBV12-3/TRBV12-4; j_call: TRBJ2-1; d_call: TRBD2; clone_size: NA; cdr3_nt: TGTGCCAGCAGCCGTGGGTCTAGCGGGGCTTACAATGAGCAGTTCTTC; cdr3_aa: CASSRGSSGAYNEQFF
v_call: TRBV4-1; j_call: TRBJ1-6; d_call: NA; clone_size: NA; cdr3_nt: TGCGCCAGCAGCCAAGAAGGAGGTCTAGCGAGTAATTCACCCCTCCACTTT; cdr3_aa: CASSQEGGLASNSPLHF
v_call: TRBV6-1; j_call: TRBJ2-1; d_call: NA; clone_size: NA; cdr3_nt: TGTGCCAGCAGTGTCCTGACAGTCCCCTACAATGAGCAGTTCTTC; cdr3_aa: CASSVLTVPYNEQFF
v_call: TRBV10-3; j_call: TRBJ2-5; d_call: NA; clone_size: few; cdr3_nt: TGTGCCATCAGTGGGGGGGACTTTCAAGAGACCCAGTACTTC; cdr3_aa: CAISGGDFQETQYF
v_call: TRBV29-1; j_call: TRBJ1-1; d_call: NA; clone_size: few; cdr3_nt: TGCAGCGTTGCTCTGGCGAGTACTGAAGCTTTCTTT; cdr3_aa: CSVALASTEAFF
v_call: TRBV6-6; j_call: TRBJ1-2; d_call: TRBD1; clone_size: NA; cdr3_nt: TGTGCCAGCAGTTTGGGACAGGGCCCTGGCTACACCTTC; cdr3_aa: CASSLGQGPGYTF
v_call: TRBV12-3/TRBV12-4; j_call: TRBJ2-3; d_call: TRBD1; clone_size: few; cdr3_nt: TGTGCCAGCAGTCCAGGGAGGACAGGGTTAGGGGATACGCAGTATTTT; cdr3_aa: CASSPGRTGLGDTQYF
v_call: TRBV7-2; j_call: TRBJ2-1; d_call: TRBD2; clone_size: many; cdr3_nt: TGTGCCAGCAGCTTCCCCGCCCGACTAGCGGGGGGGAGCGTCAATTACAATGAGCAGTTCTTC; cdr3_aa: CASSFPARLAGGSVNYNEQFF
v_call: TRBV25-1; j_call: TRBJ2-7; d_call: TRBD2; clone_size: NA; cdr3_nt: TGTGCCAGCTCCCCGTTTAGCGGGGCGGGCTCCTACGAGCAGTACTTC; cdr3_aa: CASSPFSGAGSYEQYF
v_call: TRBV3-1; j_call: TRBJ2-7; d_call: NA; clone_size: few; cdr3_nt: TGTGCCAGCAGCCAAGTGGGGAACGAGCAGTACTTC; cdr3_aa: CASSQVGNEQYF
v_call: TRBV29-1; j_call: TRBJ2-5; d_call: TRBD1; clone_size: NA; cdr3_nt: TGCAGCGTTGAATCCATCGGGGGACAGGGGAGGGAGACCCAGTACTTC; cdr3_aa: CSVESIGGQGRETQYF
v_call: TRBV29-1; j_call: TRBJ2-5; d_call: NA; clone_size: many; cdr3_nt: TGCAGCGTTGAGGTTCCAACAGAGAACCAAGAGACCCAGTACTTC; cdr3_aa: CSVEVPTENQETQYF
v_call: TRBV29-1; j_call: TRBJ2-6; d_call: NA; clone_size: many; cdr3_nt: TGCAGCGTTGAGTATGGGGCCAACGTCCTGACTTTC; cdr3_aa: CSVEYGANVLTF
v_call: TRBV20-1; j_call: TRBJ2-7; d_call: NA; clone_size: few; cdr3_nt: TGCAGTGCTCGGATCCCCCGGGATGGAGGGCACGAGCAGTACTTC; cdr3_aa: CSARIPRDGGHEQYF
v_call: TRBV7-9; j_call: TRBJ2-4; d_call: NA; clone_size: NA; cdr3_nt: TGTGCCAACAGGGACACGGCCCCAGGGAACATTCAGTACTTC; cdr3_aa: CANRDTAPGNIQYF
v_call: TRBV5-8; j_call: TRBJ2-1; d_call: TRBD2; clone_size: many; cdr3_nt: TGTGCAGGCGCCAGCGGGGAGAGCTACAATGAGCAGTTCTTC; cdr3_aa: CAGASGESYNEQFF
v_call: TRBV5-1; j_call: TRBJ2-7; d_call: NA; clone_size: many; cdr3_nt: TGCGCCAGCAGCTTGAGGGTACCCTCCTACGAGCAGTACTTC; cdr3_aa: CASSLRVPSYEQYF
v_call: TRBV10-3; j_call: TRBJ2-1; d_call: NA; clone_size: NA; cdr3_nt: TGTGCCATCAGGGCAACCGAGGGTGAGCAGTTCTTC; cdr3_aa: CAIRATEGEQFF
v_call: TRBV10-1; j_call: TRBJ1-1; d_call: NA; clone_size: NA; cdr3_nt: TGCGCCAGCAGTGAGTCCCCAACAGGGAGGAACACTGAAGCTTTCTTT; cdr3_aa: CASSESPTGRNTEAFF